These 13 T cell receptor beta chains were sequenced from one sample in a study of blood T cell repertoires in COVID-19. The table came from immunoSEQ multiplex PCR; TCRdb's copy has only in-frame clones and leaves some out. This sample has 150,000 or so clones; 85% to 90% occur once, and the top ten carry 10% to 15%. The sample comprised peripheral blood. Every receptor here comes from a man younger than 35 with COVID-19, enrolled during active disease.

A single count supports this clone. The chain combines TRBV5-1 with TRBJ2-7; 10 bases align to TRBD1. The CDR3 length is 15 residues. The germline gives CDR1 SGHRS, CDR2 YFSETQ. J was trimmed by 9 bases and V by 4 bases; bases with no gene match: 13. The CDR3 region has the DNA TGCGCCAGCAGCACAGGCGGGACAGGGGTAATAGGGCAGTACTTC. It specifies CASSTGGTGVIGQYF.

The chain joins TRBV6-2 or TRBV6-3 to TRBJ2-5, with no clear D. Germline CDR1 reads MNHEY; CDR2 reads SVGEGT. V lost 1 base and J 5 bases, leaving 11 bases between the germline ends. CDR3 size: 14 residues. The CDR3 protein is CASSYWSDWETQYF. Here the CDR3 DNA reads TGTGCCAGCAGTTACTGGTCAGATTGGGAGACCCAGTACTTC.

The chain links TRBV7-6 to TRBJ2-7, with TRBD1 matching 7 bases. From germline, CDR1 is SGHVS and CDR2 FNYEAQ. The CDR3 length is 18 residues. V shed 1 base and J 3 bases; nucleotides not matched to a gene: 15. CDR3 DNA sequence: TGTGCCAGCAGCTTAGGGCCCAAGGGGGCAGGCGTTAACTACGAGCAGTACTTC. This gives the protein CASSLGPKGAGVNYEQYF.

The V and J genes are TRBV21-1 and TRBJ2-7; the table gives TRBD1 as D, unverified against the DNA. TRBV21-1 has pseudogene status. The CDR3 runs to 16 residues. The CDR3 protein is CASSKGGGTGSSEQYF. In DNA, the CDR3 is TGTGCCAGCAGCAAAGGAGGAGGGACAGGGTCCTCCGAGCAGTACTTC.

The rearrangement links TRBV7-2 to TRBJ2-2, with 16 bases fitting TRBD2. V dropped 4 bases and J dropped 6; count of bases not matched to a gene: 11. Germline CDR1 SGHTA, CDR2 FQGNSA. This CDR3 has 19 amino acids. CDR3 protein: CASSWPGLAGGPVPGELFF. The CDR3 DNA sequence: TGTGCCAGCAGCTGGCCGGGACTAGCGGGAGGGCCTGTGCCCGGGGAGCTGTTTTTT.

The genes are TRBV7-6 and TRBJ2-1, with 11 bases identical to TRBD2. V dropped 5 bases and J dropped 5; count of bases not matched to a gene: 5. From germline, CDR1 is SGHVS and CDR2 FNYEAQ. The CDR3 has 15 residues. The CDR3 region is CASSNRLAGNNEQFF. CDR3 sequence (DNA): TGTGCCAGCAGCAACCGACTAGCGGGAAACAATGAGCAGTTCTTC.

This sequence joins TRBV5-1 and TRBJ2-7, with D unresolved. Germline assignment: CDR1 SGHRS and CDR2 YFSETQ. CDR3 length: 13 amino acids. Trimming left V 0 bases short and J 2 bases short, with 6 bases between. CDR3 sequence: CASSLGGTYEQYF. In DNA, the CDR3 is TGCGCCAGCAGCTTGGGCGGAACCTACGAGCAGTACTTC.

The chain has TRBV2 and TRBJ2-1, with 10 bases fitting TRBD2. Unmatched junction bases numbered 9, after V lost 1 base and J lost 9 bases. The CDR3 spans 16 residues. Germline CDR1 is SNHLY and CDR2 is FYNNEI. CDR3 DNA: TGTGCCAGCAGTGAAGATCCAGCGGGAGGGTCGGGTGAGCAGTTCTTC. Translated: CASSEDPAGGSGEQFF.

The chain uses TRBV12-3 or TRBV12-4 and TRBJ1-6; D is undetermined. V was pared by 5 bases and J by 10 bases, with 12 bases between. The length of the CDR3 is 13 residues. This chain's CDR3 is CASSPLRLSPLHF. The CDR3 coding sequence is TGTGCCAGCAGTCCCCTGAGGCTCTCACCCCTCCACTTT.

This clone occurred once. This chain links TRBV7-2 with TRBJ2-2, with D uncertain. This CDR3 is 14 amino acids long. V lost 7 bases to trimming and J lost 0 bases, with 9 bases between them. Germline assignment: CDR1 SGHTA and CDR2 FQGNSA. CDR3 nucleotides: TGTGCCAGCATCCCCCCCACGAACACCGGGGAGCTGTTTTTT. Its protein is CASIPPTNTGELFF.

The chain joins TRBV28 to TRBJ1-6; D is unclear. Trimming took 3 bases from V and 9 from J, leaving 15 bases between them. This CDR3 is built from 15 residues. Germline CDR1 MDHEN, CDR2 SYDVKM. DNA for the CDR3: TGTGCCAGCAGTTTCCCCCCCCGGCGGGGTTCACCCCTCCACTTT. It codes for CASSFPPRRGSPLHF.

The rearrangement links TRBV7-2 to TRBJ2-1; 11 nucleotides align to TRBD1. The length of the CDR3 is 15 residues. With 1 base clipped from V and 10 bases from J, the junction kept 6 bases outside the gene matches. The germline V gene encodes CDR1 SGHTA and CDR2 FQGNSA. The CDR3 DNA follows: TGTGCCAGCAGCTTAGAGGACAGGGGGCCGGGAGAGCAGTTCTTC. Translated, it gives CASSLEDRGPGEQFF.

The chain combines TRBV3-1 (or the pseudogene TRBV3-2) with TRBJ2-3; D perhaps matches TRBD2 (5 bases). V was trimmed by 0 bases and J by 6 bases, leaving 19 bases between them. CDR1 is LGHDT, CDR2 YNNKEL, per germline (reference sequence). This CDR3 comprises 17 residues. CDR3 region: CASSQDSALDLPDTQYF. CDR3 nucleotides: TGTGCCAGCAGCCAAGATTCGGCACTAGACCTACCGGATACGCAGTATTTT.